This is a list of T cell receptor beta chains from one sample in a study of T cell repertoires in cytomegalovirus infection. TCRdb re-called the reads with MiXCR, one entry per CDR3 protein. The sample has hundreds of thousands of distinct CDR3 sequences, approximately 32% seen once; the top ten hold over 10%. These TCRs are of unknown antigen specificity. Sequenced here: cultured CD8+ T cells from PBMCs, sampled from culture after CMV antigen stimulation. These receptors all stem from a human donor in good health (CMV status not recorded). Some clones in this sample may be carry-over from other donors' samples. The CDR3 runs from the conserved cysteine through the conserved F or W. Fields, in order: CDR3 DNA, CDR3 protein, V gene, clone size, D gene, J gene. The D gene is left open where the match is weak. Clone size is stated in some rows and not others, as once, few, many or a class when expanded.

TGTGCCAGCAGCCGTGGGATCCGGTTGGGAACTGAAGCTTTCTTT CASSRGIRLGTEAFF TRBV7-6 many NA TRBJ1-1
TGTGCCAGTATTGGGCGGGGGCGCCTGGTTACCCCCTTTGAAGCTTTCTTT CASIGRGRLVTPFEAFF TRBV19 few NA TRBJ1-1
TGTGCCAGCAGTCCAACCCGAGGACTCAGGGATACGCAGTATTTT CASSPTRGLRDTQYF TRBV6-6 NA NA TRBJ2-3
TGTGCCAGCAGCTTAGTACAGGGGGGAGTGGACGAGCAGTACTTC CASSLVQGGVDEQYF TRBV7-6 few TRBD1 TRBJ2-7
TGTGCCAGCAGCCTGACGACAGGGCAAGTGGGCTCTGGGGCCAACGTCCTGACTTTC CASSLTTGQVGSGANVLTF TRBV9 NA TRBD1 TRBJ2-6
TGCAGCCCTGAGGAGGGGGCAGATGGCTACACCTTC CSPEEGADGYTF TRBV29-1 NA TRBD1 TRBJ1-2
TGTGCCAGCAGCTCCAGAGCCCCGGGGGCAGTAAATGAGCAGTTCTTC CASSSRAPGAVNEQFF TRBV7-4 NA NA TRBJ2-1
TGTGCCAGCAGCTCACGGGACAGGGGCTCCAGATCTGGGGAGCTGTTTTTT CASSSRDRGSRSGELFF TRBV7-3 NA TRBD1 TRBJ2-2
TGTGCCAGCAGTGGTTACAGGGAGAATTCACCCCTCCACTTT CASSGYRENSPLHF TRBV6-1 few NA TRBJ1-6
TGTGCCAGTCGAGGTGGAGGGCAGCCCCAGCATTTT CASRGGGQPQHF TRBV27 NA NA TRBJ1-5
TGTGCCAGCAGCCCCGGTGGAGGGATCACCGAGCAGTACTTC CASSPGGGITEQYF TRBV7-6 few NA TRBJ2-7
TGTGCTAGCGTCTGGGTCCGGGAAAAACTGTTTTTT CASVWVREKLFF TRBV7-7 many NA TRBJ1-4
TGTGCCAGCAGCGGCCGGGAGTCCGAACAAACGAACACCGGGGAGCTGTTTTTT CASSGRESEQTNTGELFF TRBV9 NA NA TRBJ2-2
TGTGCCAGCAGTCAATATACAGGGAATGAGCAGTTCTTC CASSQYTGNEQFF TRBV11-3 few NA TRBJ2-1
TGTGCCAGCAGAACAGGCAATAGCAATCAGCCCCAGCATTTT CASRTGNSNQPQHF TRBV2 NA NA TRBJ1-5
TGCAGCGTTGAAGATGCTGCTACCCCCTACGAGCAGTACTTC CSVEDAATPYEQYF TRBV29-1 NA NA TRBJ2-7